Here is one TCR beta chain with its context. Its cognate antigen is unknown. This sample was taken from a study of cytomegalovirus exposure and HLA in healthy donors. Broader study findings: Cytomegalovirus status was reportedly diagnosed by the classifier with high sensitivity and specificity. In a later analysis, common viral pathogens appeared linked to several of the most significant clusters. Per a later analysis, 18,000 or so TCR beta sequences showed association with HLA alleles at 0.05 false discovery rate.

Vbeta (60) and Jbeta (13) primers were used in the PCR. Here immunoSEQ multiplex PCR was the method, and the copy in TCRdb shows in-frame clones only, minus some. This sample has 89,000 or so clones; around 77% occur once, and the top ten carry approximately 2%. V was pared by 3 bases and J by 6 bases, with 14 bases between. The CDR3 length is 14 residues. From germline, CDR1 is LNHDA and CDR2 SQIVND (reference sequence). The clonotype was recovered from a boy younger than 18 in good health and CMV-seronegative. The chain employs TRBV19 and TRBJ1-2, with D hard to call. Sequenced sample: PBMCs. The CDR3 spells CASSMSGFSHGYTF. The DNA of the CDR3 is TGTGCCAGTAGTATGTCGGGATTTTCTCATGGCTACACCTTC.